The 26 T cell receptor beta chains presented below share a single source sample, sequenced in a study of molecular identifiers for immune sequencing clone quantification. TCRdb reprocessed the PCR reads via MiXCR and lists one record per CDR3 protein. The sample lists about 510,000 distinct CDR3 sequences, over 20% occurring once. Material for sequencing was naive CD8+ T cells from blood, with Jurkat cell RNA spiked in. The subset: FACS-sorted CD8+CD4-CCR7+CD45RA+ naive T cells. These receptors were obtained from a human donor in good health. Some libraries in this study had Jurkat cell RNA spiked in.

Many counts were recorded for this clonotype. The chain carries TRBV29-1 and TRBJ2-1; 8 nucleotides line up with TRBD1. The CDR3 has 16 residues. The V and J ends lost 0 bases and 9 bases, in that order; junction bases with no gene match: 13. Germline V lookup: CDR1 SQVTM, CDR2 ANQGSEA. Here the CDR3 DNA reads TGCAGCGTTGAAGATCGGGACAGGCAAGCCCTTGGTGAGCAGTTCTTC. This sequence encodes CSVEDRDRQALGEQFF.

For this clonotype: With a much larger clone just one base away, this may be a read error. The CDR3 reads CASSLFPPGAGYTGELFF. The CDR3 region has the DNA TGTGCCAGCAGCTTATTTCCCCCCGGGGCCGGATACACCGGGGAGCTGTTTTTT. The rearrangement links TRBV7-9 to TRBJ2-2; D assignment may be TRBD1 or TRBD2 (5 bases each). Trimming took off 2 bases at V and 3 bases at J, with 19 bases between the two ends. This CDR3 comprises 18 residues. CDR1 SEHNR and CDR2 FQNEAQ come from the germline V gene (reference sequence).

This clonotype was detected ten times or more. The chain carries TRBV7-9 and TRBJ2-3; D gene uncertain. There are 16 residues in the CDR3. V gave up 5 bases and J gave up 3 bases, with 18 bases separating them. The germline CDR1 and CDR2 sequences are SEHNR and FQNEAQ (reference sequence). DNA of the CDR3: TGTGCCAGCAGCCCTCGGCAGGCTGGTCTGACAGATACGCAGTATTTT. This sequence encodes CASSPRQAGLTDTQYF.

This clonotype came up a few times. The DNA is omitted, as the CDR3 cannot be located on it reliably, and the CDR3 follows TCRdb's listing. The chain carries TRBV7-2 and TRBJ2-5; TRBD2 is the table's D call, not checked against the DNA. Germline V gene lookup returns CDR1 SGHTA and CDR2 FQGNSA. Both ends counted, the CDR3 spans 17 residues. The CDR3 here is CASSLYISAGGWETQYF.

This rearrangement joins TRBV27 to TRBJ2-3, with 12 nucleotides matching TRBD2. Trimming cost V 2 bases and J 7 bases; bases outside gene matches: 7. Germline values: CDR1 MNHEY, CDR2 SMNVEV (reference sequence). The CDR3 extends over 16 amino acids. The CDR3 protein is CASSLVGGLAGNTQYF. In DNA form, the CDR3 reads TGTGCCAGCAGTTTAGTTGGAGGACTAGCGGGAAATACGCAGTATTTT.

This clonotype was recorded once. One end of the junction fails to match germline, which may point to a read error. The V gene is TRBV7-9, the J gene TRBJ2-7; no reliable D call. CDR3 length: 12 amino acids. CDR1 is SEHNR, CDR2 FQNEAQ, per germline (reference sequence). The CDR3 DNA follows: TGTGCCAACAGCTCAACCACCGACGAGCAGTACTTC. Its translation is CANSSTTDEQYF.

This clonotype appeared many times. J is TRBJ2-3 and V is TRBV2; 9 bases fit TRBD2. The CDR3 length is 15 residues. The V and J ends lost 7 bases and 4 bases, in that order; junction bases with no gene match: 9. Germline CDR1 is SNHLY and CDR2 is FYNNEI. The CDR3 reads CASTVVAGEADTQYF. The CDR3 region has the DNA TGTGCCAGCACGGTGGTAGCGGGGGAGGCAGATACGCAGTATTTT.

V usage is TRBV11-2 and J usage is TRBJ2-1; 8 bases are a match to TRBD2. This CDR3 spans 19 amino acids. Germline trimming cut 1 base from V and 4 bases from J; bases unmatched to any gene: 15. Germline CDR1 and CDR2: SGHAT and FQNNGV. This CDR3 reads CASSLGQLKAGGPYNEQFF. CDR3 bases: TGTGCCAGCAGCTTAGGACAGTTAAAGGCGGGGGGCCCTTACAATGAGCAGTTCTTC. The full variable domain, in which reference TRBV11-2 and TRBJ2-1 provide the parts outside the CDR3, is EAGVAQSPRYKIIEKRQSVAFWCNPISGHATLYWYQQILGQGPKLLIQFQNNGVVDDSQLPKDRFSAERLKGVDSTLKIQPAKLEDSAVYLCASSLGQLKAGGPYNEQFFGPGTRLTVL.

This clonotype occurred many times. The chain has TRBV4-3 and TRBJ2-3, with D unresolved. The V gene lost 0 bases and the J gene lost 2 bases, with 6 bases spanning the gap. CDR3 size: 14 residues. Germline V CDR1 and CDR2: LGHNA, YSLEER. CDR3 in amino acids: CASSQDISTDTQYF. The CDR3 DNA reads TGCGCCAGCAGCCAAGATATTTCCACAGATACGCAGTATTTT.

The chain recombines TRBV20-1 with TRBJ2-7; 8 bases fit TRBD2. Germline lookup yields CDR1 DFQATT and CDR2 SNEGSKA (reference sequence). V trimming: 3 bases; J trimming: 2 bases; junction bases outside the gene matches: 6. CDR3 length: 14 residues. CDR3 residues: CSASSASGPYEQYF. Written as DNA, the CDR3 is TGCAGTGCTAGCTCAGCTAGCGGGCCCTACGAGCAGTACTTC.

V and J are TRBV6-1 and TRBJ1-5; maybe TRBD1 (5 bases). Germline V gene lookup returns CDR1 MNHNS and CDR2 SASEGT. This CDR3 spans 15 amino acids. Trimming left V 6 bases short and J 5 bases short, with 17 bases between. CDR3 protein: CASREGPTLYQPQHF. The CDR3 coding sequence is TGTGCCAGCAGAGAGGGGCCCACTCTATATCAGCCCCAGCATTTT.

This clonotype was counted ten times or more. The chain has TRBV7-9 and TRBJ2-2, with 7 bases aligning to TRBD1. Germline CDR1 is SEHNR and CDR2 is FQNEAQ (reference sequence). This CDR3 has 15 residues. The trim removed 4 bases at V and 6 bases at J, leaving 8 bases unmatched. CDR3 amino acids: CASSSTGSPPGELFF. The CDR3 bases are TGTGCCAGCAGCTCGACAGGGTCCCCCCCCGGGGAGCTGTTTTTT.

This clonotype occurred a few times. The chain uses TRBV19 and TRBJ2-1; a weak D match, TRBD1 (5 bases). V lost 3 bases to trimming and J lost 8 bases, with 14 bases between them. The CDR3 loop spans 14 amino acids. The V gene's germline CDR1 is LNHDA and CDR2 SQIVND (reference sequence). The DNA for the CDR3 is TGTGCCAGTAGTATTTACCAGGGTGGTGATGAGCAGTTCTTC. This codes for CASSIYQGGDEQFF.

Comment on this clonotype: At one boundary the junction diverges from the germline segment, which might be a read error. The CDR3 DNA is TGTGCCAACAGTGAAGATGTGGGACTTACCACAGATACGCAGTATTTT. Translation: CANSEDVGLTTDTQYF. This chain links TRBV2 with TRBJ2-3; D is possibly TRBD2 (6 bases). The CDR3 is made up of 16 amino acids. The germline V gene has CDR1 SNHLY and CDR2 FYNNEI.

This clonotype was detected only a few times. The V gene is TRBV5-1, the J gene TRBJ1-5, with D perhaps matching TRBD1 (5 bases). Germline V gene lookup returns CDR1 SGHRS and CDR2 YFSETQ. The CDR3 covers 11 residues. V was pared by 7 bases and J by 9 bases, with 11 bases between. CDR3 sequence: CASVGEGPQHF. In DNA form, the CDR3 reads TGCGCCAGCGTGGGGGAAGGGCCCCAGCATTTT.

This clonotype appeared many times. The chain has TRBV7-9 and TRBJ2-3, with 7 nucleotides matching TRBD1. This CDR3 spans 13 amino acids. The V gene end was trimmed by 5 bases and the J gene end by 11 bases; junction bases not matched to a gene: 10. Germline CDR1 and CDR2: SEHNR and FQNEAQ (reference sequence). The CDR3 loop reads CASSDRDSSGQYF. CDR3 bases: TGTGCCAGCAGCGATCGGGACAGCTCAGGGCAGTATTTT.

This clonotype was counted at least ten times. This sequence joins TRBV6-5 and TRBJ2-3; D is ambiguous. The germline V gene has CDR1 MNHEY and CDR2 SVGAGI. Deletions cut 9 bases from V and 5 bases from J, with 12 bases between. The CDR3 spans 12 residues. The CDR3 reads CASNALGDTQYF. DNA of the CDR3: TGTGCCAGTAACGCACTGGGAGATACGCAGTATTTT.

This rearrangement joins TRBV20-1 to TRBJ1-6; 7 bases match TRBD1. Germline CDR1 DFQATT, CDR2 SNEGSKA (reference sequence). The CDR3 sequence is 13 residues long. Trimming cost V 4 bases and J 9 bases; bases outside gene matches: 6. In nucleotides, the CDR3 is TGCAGTGCTACACAGGGGCTTGGTTCACCCCTCCACTTT. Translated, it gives CSATQGLGSPLHF.

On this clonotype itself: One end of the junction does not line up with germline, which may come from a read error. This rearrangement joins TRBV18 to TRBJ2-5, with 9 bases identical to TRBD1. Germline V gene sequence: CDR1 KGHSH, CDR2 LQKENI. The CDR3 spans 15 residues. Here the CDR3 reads CASSPPGQGQETQHF. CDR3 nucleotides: TGTGCCAGCTCACCACCGGGACAGGGCCAAGAGACCCAGCACTTC.

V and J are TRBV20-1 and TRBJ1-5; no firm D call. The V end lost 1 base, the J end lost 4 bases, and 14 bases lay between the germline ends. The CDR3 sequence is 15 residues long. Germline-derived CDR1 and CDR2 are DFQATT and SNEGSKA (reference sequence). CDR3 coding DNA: TGCAGTGCTAGAGCCCCCCCGACATGGAATCAGCCCCAGCATTTT. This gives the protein CSARAPPTWNQPQHF.

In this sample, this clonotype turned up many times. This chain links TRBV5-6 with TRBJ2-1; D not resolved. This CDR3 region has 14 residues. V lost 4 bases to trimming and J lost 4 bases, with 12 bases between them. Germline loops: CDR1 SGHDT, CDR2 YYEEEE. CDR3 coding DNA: TGTGCCAGCAGCCCGGCAACTTGGTACAATGAGCAGTTCTTC. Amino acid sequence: CASSPATWYNEQFF.

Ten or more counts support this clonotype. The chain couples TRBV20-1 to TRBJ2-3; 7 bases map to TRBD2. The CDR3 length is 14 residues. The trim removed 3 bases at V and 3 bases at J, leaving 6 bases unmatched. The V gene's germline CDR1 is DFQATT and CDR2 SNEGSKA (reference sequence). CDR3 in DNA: TGCAGTGCTAGGGGAGGGATTGTTACAGATACGCAGTATTTT. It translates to CSARGGIVTDTQYF.

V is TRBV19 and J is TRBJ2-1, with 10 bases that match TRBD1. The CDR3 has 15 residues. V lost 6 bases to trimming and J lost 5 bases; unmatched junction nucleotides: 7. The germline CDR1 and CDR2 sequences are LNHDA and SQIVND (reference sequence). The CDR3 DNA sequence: TGTGCCAGTAGGATCGGGACAGGGGACCACAATGAGCAGTTCTTC. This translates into CASRIGTGDHNEQFF.

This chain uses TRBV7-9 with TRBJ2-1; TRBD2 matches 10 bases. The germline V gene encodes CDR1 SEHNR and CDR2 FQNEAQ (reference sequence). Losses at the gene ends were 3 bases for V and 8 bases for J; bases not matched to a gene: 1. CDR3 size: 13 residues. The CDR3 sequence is CASSFSGRYEQFF. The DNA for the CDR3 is TGTGCCAGCAGCTTTAGCGGGAGGTATGAGCAGTTCTTC. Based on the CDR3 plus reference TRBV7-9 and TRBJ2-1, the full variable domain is DTGVSQNPRHKITKRGQNVTFRCDPISEHNRLYWYRQTLGQGPEFLTYFQNEAQLEKSRLLSDRFSAERPKGSFSTLEIQRTEQGDSAMYLCASSFSGRYEQFFGPGTRLTVL.

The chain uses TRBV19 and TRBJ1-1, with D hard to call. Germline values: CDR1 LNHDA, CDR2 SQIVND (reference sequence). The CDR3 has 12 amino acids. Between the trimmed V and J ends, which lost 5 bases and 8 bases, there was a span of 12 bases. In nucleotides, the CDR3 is TGTGCCAGTAGTCCCGGGGTCGTAGAAGCTTTCTTT. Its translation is CASSPGVVEAFF. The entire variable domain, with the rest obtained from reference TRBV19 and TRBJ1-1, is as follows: DGGITQSPKYLFRKEGQNVTLSCEQNLNHDAMYWYRQDPGQGLRLIYYSQIVNDFQKGDIAEGYSVSREKKESFPLTVTSAQKNPTAFYLCASSPGVVEAFFGQGTRLTVV.

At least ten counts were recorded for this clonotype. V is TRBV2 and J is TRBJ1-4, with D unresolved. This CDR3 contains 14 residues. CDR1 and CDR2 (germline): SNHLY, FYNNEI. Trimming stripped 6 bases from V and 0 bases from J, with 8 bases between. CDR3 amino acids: CASSLFATNEKLFF. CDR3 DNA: TGTGCCAGCAGCCTATTCGCAACTAATGAAAAACTGTTTTTT.